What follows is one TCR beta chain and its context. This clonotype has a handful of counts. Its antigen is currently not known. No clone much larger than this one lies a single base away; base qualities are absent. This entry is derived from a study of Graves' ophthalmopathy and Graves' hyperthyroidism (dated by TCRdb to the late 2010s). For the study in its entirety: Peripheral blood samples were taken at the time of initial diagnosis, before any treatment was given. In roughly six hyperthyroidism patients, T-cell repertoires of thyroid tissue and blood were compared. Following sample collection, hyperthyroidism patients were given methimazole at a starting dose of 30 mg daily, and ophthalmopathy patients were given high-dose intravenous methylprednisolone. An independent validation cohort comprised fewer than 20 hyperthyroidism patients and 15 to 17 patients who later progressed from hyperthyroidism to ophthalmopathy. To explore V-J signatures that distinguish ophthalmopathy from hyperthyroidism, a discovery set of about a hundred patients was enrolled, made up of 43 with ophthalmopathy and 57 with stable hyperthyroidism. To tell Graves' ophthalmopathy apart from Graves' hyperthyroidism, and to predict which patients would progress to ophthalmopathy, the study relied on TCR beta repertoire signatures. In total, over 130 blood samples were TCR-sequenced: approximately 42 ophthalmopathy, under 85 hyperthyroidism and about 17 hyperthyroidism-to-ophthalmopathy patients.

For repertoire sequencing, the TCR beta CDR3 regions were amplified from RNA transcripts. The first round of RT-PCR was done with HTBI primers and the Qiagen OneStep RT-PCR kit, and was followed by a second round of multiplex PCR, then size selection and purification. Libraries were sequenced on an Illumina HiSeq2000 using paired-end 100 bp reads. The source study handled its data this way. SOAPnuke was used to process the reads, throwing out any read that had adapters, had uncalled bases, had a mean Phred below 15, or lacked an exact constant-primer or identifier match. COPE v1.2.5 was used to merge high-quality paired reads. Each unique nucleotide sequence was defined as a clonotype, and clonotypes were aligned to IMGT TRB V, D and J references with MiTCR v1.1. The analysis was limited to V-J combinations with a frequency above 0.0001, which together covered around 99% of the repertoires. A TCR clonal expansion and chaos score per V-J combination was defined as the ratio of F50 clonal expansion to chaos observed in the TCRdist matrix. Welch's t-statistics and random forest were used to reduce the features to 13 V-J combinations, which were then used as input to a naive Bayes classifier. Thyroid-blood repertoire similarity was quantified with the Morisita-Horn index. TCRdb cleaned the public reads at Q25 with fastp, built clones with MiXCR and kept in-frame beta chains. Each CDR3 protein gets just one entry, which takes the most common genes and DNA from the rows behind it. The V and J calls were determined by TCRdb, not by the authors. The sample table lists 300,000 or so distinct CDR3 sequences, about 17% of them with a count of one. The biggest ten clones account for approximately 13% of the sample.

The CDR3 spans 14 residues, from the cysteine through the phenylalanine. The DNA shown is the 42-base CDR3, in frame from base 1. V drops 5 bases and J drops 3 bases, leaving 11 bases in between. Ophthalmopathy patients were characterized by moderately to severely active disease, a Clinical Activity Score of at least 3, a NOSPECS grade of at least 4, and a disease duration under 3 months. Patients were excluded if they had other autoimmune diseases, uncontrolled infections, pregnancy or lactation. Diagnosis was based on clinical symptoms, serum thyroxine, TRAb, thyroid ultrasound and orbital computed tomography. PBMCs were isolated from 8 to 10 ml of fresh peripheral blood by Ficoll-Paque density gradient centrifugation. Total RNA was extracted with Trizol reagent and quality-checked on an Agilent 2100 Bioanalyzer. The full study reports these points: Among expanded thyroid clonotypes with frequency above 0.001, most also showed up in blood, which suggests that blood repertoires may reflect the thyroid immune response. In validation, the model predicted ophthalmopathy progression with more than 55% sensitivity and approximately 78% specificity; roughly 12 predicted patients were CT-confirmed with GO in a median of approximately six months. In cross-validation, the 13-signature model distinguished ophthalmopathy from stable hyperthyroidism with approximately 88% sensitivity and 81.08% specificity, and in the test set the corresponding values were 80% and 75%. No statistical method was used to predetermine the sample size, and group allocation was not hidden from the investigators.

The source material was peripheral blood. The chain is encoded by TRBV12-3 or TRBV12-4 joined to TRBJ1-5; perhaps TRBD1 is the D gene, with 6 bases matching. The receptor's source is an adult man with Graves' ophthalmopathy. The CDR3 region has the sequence CASSPGQVNQPQHF. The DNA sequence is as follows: TGTGCCAGCAGTCCGGGACAAGTCAATCAGCCCCAGCATTTT.